Below, one TCR beta chain is given with its context. No antigen is known for it. TCRdb itself ran the RT-PCR reads through MiXCR, one entry per CDR3 protein. The table shows about 190,000 distinct CDR3 sequences, with around an eighth occurring only once. This CDR3 contains 16 residues. CDR1 and CDR2 from the germline V gene are LGHNA and YSLEER. J lost 5 bases, V lost 3 bases, and 7 bases had no gene match. The sample is drawn from a study of response to subunit inactivated influenza vaccine. Study conclusions and caveats: New T cells are recruited in small numbers by each seasonal influenza vaccination, according to the authors' suggestion.

This chain links TRBV4-3 with TRBJ2-2; 9 bases are shared with TRBD2. The receptor was derived from a man in his forties or fifties who received an inactivated influenza vaccine. This specimen consisted of CD8+ T cells sorted from PBMCs, obtained 5 days after vaccination. CDR3 DNA sequence: TGCGCCAGCAGCCAGGAGGGACTAGCTGGGACCGGGGAGCTGTTTTTT. This gives the protein CASSQEGLAGTGELFF.